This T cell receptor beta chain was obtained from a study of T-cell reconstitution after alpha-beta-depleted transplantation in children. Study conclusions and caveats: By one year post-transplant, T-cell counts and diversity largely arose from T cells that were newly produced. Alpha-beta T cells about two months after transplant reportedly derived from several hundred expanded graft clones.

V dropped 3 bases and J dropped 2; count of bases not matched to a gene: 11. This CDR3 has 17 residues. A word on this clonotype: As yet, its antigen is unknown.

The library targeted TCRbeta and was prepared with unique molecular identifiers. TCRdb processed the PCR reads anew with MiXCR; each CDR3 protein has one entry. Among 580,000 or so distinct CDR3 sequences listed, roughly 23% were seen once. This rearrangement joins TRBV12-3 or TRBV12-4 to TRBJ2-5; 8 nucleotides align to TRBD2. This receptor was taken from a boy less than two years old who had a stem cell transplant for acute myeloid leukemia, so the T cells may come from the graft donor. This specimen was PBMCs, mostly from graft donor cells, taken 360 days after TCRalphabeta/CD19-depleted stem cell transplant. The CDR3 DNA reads TGTGCCAGCAGTTTCAAAGGTAGCGGGGCGAATCAAGAGACCCAGTACTTC. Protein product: CASSFKGSGANQETQYF.